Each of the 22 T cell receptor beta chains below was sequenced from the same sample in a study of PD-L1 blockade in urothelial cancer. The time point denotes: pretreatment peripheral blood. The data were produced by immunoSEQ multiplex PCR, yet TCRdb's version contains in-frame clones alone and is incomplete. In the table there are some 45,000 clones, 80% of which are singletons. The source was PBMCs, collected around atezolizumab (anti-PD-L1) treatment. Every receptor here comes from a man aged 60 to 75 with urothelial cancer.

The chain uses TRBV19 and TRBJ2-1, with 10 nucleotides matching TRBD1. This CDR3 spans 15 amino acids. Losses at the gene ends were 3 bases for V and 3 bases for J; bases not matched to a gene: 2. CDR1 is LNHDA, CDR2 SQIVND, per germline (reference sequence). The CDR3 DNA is TGTGCCAGTAGTATGGGGGACAGGGGCTACAATGAGCAGTTCTTC. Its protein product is CASSMGDRGYNEQFF.

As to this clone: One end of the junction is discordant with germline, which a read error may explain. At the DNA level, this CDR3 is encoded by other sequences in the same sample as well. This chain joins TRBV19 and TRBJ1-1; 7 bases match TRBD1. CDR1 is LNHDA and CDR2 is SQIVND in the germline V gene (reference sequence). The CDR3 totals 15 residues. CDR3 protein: CASRYWGTANTEAFF. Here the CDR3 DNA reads TGTGCCAGTAGATACTGGGGGACAGCGAACACTGAAGCCTTCTTT.

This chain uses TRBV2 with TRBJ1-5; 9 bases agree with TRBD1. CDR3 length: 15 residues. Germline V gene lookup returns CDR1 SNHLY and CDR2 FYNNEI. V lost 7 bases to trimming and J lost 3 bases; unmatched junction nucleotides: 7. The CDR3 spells CASIPGTGHNQPQHF. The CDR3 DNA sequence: TGTGCCAGCATCCCCGGGACAGGGCACAATCAGCCCCAGCATTTT.

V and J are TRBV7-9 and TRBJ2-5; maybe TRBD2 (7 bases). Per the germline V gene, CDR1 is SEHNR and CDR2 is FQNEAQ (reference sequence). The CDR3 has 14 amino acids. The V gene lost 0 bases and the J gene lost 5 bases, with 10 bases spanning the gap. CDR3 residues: CASSLARGRETQYF. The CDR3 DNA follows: TGTGCCAGCAGCTTAGCGCGGGGGCGGGAGACCCAGTACTTC.

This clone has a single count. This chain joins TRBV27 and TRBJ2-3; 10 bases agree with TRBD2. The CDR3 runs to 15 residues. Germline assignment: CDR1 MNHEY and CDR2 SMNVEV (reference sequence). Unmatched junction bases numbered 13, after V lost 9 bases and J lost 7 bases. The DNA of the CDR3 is TGTGCCAGTACCCCTAGGACTAGCGGCCCTCATACGCAGTATTTT. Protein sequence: CASTPRTSGPHTQYF.

CDR3 coding DNA: TGTGCCAGCATCTACAGGGGGCTGGACACTGAAGCTTTCTTT. Translation gives CASIYRGLDTEAFF. The chain joins TRBV6-1 to TRBJ1-1; TRBD1 aligns across 9 bases. The CDR3 spans 14 residues. The V gene's germline CDR1 is MNHNS and CDR2 SASEGT. After removal of 7 bases from V and 3 bases from J, the junction contained 6 bases not matched to a gene.

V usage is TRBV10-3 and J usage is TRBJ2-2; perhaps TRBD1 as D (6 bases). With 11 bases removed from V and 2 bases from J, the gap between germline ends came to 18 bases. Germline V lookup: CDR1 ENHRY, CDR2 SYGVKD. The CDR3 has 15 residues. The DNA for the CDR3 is TGTGCCGCGTCCCGGGCAGGGGATAACACCGGGGAGCTGTTTTTT. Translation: CAASRAGDNTGELFF.

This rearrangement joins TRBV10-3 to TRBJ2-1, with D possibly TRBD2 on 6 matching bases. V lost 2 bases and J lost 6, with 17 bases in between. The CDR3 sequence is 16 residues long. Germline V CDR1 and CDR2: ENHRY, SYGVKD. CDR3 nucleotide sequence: TGTGCCATCAGTGAGCGAAGTTCGGGAGTGGGCAATGAGCAGTTCTTC. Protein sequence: CAISERSSGVGNEQFF.

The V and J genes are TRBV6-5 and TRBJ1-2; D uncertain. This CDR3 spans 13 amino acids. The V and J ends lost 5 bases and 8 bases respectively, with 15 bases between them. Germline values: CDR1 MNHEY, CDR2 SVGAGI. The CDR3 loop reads CASSPPRGQGYTF. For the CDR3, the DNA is TGTGCCAGCAGTCCCCCGAGAGGGCAGGGCTACACCTTC.

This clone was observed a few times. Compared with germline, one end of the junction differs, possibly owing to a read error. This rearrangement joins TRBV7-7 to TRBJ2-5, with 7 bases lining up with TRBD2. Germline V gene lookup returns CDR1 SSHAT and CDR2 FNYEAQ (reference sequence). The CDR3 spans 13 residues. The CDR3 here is CASSSGLDGTQYF. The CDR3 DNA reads TGTGCTAGCAGCTCCGGACTAGATGGGACCCAGTACTTC.

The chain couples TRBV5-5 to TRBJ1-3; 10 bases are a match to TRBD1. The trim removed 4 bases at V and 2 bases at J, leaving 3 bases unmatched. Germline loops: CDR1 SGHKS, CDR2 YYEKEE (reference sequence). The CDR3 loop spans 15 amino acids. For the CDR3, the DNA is TGTGCCAGCAGCCCGGGGACAGGGGCTGGAAACACCATATATTTT. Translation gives CASSPGTGAGNTIYF.

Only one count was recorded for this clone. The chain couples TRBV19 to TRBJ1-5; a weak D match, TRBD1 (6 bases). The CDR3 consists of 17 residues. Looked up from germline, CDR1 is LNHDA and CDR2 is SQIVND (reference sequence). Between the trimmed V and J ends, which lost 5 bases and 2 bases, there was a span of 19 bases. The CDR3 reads CASSSSGIQGGNQPQHF. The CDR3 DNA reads TGTGCCAGTAGTTCCTCAGGGATACAGGGTGGCAATCAGCCCCAGCATTTT.

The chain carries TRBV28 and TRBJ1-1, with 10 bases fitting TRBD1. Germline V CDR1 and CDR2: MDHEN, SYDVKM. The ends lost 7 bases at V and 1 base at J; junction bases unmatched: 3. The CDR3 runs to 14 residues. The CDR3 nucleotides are TGTGCCAGCACAAGGGACAGGGGGAACACTGAAGCTTTCTTT. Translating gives CASTRDRGNTEAFF.

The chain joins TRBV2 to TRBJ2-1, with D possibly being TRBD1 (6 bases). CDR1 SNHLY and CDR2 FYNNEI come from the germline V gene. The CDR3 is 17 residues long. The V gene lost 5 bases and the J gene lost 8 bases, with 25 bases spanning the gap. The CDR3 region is CASSSIWTAEERDEQFF. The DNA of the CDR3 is TGTGCCAGCAGTTCAATTTGGACAGCGGAGGAAAGGGATGAGCAGTTCTTC.

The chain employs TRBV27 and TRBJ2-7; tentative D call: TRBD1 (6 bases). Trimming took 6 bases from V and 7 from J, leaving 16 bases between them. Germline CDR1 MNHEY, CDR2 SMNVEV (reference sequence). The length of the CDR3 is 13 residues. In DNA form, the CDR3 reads TGTGCCAGCAGCCCAATCTTGAGGGGGGAGCAGTACTTC. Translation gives CASSPILRGEQYF.

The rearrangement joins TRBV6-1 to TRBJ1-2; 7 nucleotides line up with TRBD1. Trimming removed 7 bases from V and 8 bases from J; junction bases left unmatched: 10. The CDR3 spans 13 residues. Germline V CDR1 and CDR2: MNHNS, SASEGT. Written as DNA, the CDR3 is TGTGCCAGCACCGTCGGGACAGCTTACGGCTACACCTTC. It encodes CASTVGTAYGYTF.

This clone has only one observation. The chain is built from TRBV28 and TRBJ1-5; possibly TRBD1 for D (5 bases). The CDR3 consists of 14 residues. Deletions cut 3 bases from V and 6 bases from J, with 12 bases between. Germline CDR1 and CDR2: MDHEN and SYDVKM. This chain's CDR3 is CASSLSGFRQPQHF. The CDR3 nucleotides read TGTGCCAGCAGTTTGTCAGGGTTTCGTCAGCCCCAGCATTTT.

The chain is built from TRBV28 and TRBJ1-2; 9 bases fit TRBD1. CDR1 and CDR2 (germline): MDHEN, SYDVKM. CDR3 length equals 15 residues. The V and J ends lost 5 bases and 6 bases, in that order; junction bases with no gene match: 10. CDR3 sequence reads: CASSPPGQGWDGYTF. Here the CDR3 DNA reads TGTGCCAGCAGTCCACCGGGACAGGGTTGGGATGGCTACACCTTC.

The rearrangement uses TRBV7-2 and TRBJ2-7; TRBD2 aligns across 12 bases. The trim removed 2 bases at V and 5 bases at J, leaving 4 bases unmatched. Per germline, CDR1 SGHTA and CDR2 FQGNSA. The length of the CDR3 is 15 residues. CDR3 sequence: CASSLLAGGPNEQYF. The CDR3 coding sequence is TGTGCCAGCAGCTTACTAGCGGGAGGGCCCAACGAGCAGTACTTC.

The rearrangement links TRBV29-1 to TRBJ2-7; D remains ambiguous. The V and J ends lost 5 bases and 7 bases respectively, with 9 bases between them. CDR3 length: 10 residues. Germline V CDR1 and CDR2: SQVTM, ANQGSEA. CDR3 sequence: CSVMVREQYF. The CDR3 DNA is TGCAGCGTTATGGTCAGGGAGCAGTACTTC.

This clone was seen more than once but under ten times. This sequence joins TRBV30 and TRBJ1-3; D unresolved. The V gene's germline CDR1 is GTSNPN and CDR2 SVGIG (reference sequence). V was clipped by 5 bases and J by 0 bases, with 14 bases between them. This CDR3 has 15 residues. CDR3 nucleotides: TGTGCCTGGGTGAGGGCTCAGAGCTCTGGAAACACCATATATTTT. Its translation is CAWVRAQSSGNTIYF.

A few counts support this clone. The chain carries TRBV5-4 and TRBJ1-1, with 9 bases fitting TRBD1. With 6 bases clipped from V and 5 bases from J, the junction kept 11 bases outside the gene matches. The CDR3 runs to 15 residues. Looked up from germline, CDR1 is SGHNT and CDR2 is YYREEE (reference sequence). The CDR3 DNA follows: TGTGCCAGCAACCGCCGCGAACAGGGGGCAACTGAAGCTTTCTTT. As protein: CASNRREQGATEAFF.